The T cell receptor beta chain described here comes from a study of shared clonotypes between healthy human individuals. Study as a whole: The study used three CD4 naive, three CD4 memory, two CD8 naive and one CD8 memory plate per donor.

The assay was immunoSEQ multiplex PCR, and TCRdb's table has in-frame clones only and misses some. The sample holds millions of clones; 85% to 95% are singletons and the top ten take roughly 0.13%. This clone was counted once. Other nucleotide sequences in the sample specify the same CDR3. Donation came from healthy HIV-negative adults that had no recent acute infections or vaccinations. CDR3 size: 13 residues. The J segment lost 8 bases and the V segment lost 6 bases, leaving 8 bases of the junction unmatched. The germline V gene has CDR1 MNHEY and CDR2 SVGAGI. This chain links TRBV6-5 with TRBJ1-2; 8 bases line up with TRBD1. The receptor was isolated from a man aged 18-30 years in good health. Sequencing was performed on naive CD4+ T cells sorted from blood. Noted subset: CD45RA+ positively selected. The CDR3 loop reads CASSRGQGHGYTF. The CDR3 DNA follows: TGTGCCAGCAGCCGCGGACAGGGCCACGGCTACACCTTC.